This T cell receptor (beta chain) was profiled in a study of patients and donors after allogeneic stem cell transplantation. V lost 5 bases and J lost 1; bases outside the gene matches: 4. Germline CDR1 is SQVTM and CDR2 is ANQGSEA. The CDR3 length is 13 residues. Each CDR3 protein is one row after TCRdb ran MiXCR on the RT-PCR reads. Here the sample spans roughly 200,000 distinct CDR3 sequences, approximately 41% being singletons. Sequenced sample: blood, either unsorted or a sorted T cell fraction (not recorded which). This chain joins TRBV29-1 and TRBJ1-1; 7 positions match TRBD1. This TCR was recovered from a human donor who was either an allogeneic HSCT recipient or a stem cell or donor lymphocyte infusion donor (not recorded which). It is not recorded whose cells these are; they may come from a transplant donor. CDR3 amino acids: CSVPGQKNTEAFF. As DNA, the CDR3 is TGCAGCGTTCCGGGACAGAAGAACACTGAAGCTTTCTTT.